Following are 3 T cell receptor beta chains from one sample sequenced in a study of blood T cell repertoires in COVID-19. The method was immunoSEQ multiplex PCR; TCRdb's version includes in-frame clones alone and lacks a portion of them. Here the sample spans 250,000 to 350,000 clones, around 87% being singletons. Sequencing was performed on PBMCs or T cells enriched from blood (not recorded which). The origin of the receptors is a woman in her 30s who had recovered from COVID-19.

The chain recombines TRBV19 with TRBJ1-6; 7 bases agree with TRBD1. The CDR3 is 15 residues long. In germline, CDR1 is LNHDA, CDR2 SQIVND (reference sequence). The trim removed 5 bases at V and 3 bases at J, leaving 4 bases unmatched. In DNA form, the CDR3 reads TGTGCCAGTAGTCCCCGGGACAGCTATAATTCACCCCTCCACTTT. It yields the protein CASSPRDSYNSPLHF.

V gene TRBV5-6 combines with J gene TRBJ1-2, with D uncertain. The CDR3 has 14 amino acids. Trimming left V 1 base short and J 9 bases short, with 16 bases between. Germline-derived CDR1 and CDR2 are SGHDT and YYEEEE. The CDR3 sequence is CASSLSPGSPRYTF. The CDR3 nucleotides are TGTGCCAGCAGCTTGAGTCCGGGGTCCCCCCGCTACACCTTC.

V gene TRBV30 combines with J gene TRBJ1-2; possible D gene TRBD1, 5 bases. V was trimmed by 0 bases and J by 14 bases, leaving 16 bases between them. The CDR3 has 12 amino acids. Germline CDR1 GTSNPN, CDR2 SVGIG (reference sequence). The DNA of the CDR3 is TGTGCCTGGAGTGTACAGGATCCGGGCCTGACCTTC. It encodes CAWSVQDPGLTF.